This TCR beta chain came from a study of blood T cell repertoires in COVID-19. Looking at the study overall: Donors in the United States, Italy and Spain gave samples during acute or convalescent COVID-19.

J was trimmed by 6 bases and V by 5 bases; bases with no gene match: 7. CDR1 and CDR2 from the germline V gene are LNHDA and SQIVND (reference sequence). The CDR3 length is 15 residues. Those enrolled, adults aged about 18 to 89 years, came from some 23 US areas. Participant-reported clinical history was the basis for cohort assignment. Symptom resolution, clearance, or two negative PCRs marked donors in Cohort 3 as recovered. Using immunoSEQ multiplex PCR, the repertoire was profiled, and TCRdb retains in-frame clones only, with some absent. The table shows about 380,000 clones, with approximately 90% occurring only once.

The sequence was obtained from a woman under 30 who had recovered from COVID-19. The chain joins TRBV19 to TRBJ1-6; 7 nucleotides align to TRBD1. Source material: PBMCs or T cells enriched from blood (not recorded which). CDR3 coding DNA: TGTGCCAGTAGTCATCGACAGGGCGGTAATTCACCCCTCCACTTT. This gives the protein CASSHRQGGNSPLHF.